Listed here are 3 T cell receptor beta chains from one sample, sequenced in a study of beta chain features in type 1 diabetes. These TCRs are of unknown antigen specificity. Expressed TCRB transcripts were sequenced, since all the RNA that had been isolated was reverse transcribed. The table came from immunoSEQ multiplex PCR; TCRdb's copy has only in-frame clones and leaves some out. The data contain fewer than 400,000 clones, 7% to 10% of them singletons. Study observations and caveats: TCRB CDR3 length was moderately but significantly reduced in all four CD4+ subsets of Type 1 diabetes patients.

The sequencing sample was made of central memory CD4+ T cells from blood. The receptors derive from a young man with type 1 diabetes.

With respect to this clone: One end of the junction does not line up with germline, which may come from a read error. V is TRBV6-1 and J is TRBJ2-7; the D gene is possibly TRBD2 (5 bases). The V gene's germline CDR1 is MNHNS and CDR2 SASEGT. CDR3 size: 15 residues. CDR3 bases: TGTGCCATCAGTGACGCGAGGGTTAACTCCTACGAGCAGTACTTC. Amino acids: CAISDARVNSYEQYF.

This clone was recorded a few times. V gene TRBV5-1 combines with J gene TRBJ1-2, with D unresolved. The CDR3 covers 15 residues. Looked up from germline, CDR1 is SGHRS and CDR2 is YFSETQ. Trimming removed 4 bases at V and 3 bases at J, with 16 bases between. The CDR3 loop is CASSLALSEDYGYTF. As DNA, the CDR3 is TGCGCCAGCAGCCTAGCGCTGTCGGAAGACTATGGCTACACCTTC.

This clone appeared a few times. The chain links TRBV5-1 to TRBJ2-3; TRBD2 matches at 11 bases. This CDR3 is built from 15 residues. Germline V gives CDR1 SGHRS, CDR2 YFSETQ. Trimming took 5 bases from V and 1 from J; bases not matched to a gene: 3. The CDR3 DNA reads TGCGCCAGCAGGAAACTAGCGGGGGGCACAGATACGCAGTATTTT. Its protein product is CASRKLAGGTDTQYF.